The present T cell receptor beta chain was sequenced within a study of T cell changes during pregnancy in multiple sclerosis (dated by TCRdb to the late 2010s). Looking at the study overall: In women with multiple sclerosis, the researchers looked at how the T cell repertoire shifted as pregnancy progressed.

The library was obtained by the immunoSEQ multiplex PCR assay. TCRdb limited this immuneACCESS table to in-frame rearrangements with V and J called. A share of clones is missing; checked studies link under half to unresolved V genes, and the rest is unexplained. A total of fewer than 40,000 clones appear in this sample, 85% to 95% of them only once. The ten largest clones represent 0.37% of the sample. A remark on this clone: The antigen it binds to is not known. Base qualities are not provided; no much larger clone lies one nucleotide away.

Trimming removed 1 base from V and 2 bases from J; the gene matches leave 12 bases unexplained. CDR1 and CDR2 are drawn from the germline V gene: KGHSH, LQKENI. Inclusive of the bounding cysteine and phenylalanine, the CDR3 is 20 residues long. Only the CDR3 part of the read is kept: 60 bases, read in frame from the first base. Recombination linked TRBV18 to TRBJ2-3, with TRBD2 matching 13 junction bases. The starting material was CD4+ T cells from peripheral blood mononuclear cells, obtained after pregnancy. The receptor comes from a female donor in good health, enrolled as a control in a pregnancy study. The CDR3 corresponds to CASSPLGKFGLAGATDTQYF. The bases are TGTGCCAGCTCACCACTAGGGAAGTTTGGACTAGCGGGGGCCACAGATACGCAGTATTTT.